A single sample is the source of the 17 T cell receptor beta chains below, sequenced in a study of post-analysis software for immune sequencing data. Unique molecular identifiers were built into the TCR beta cDNA libraries. TCRdb called the PCR reads again in MiXCR, with one record for every CDR3 protein. The sample lists roughly 160,000 distinct CDR3 sequences; 30% to 45% were seen once. The source was blood, collected after autologous hematopoietic stem cell transplantation. Source of these receptors: a girl under 18 with multiple sclerosis.

The chain uses TRBV12-3 or TRBV12-4 and TRBJ2-3; D is perhaps TRBD2 (6 bases). The CDR3 is 14 residues long. V was trimmed by 6 bases and J by 0 bases, leaving 10 bases between them. CDR3 loop: CASRPGLSTDTQYF. The CDR3 bases are TGTGCCAGCAGGCCGGGACTTAGCACAGATACGCAGTATTTT.

CDR3 bases: TGTGCCAGCAGCAACTCGGGGACAGGGGACTACGAGCAGTACTTC. This encodes CASSNSGTGDYEQYF. The chain uses TRBV7-9 and TRBJ2-7, with 10 nucleotides matching TRBD1. Germline loops: CDR1 SEHNR, CDR2 FQNEAQ (reference sequence). This CDR3 spans 15 amino acids. The ends lost 5 bases at V and 3 bases at J; junction bases unmatched: 7.

This clonotype was detected a few times. The CDR3, as DNA: TGTGCCAGCAGCAGGGGACAGGAAAACGATGAGCAGTTCTTC. Translating gives CASSRGQENDEQFF. The chain carries TRBV13 and TRBJ2-1; TRBD1 matches at 8 bases. Germline CDR1 and CDR2: PRHDT and FYEKMQ (reference sequence). The CDR3 has 14 amino acids. The ends lost 5 bases at V and 8 bases at J; junction bases unmatched: 8. Together with reference TRBV13 and TRBJ2-1, the CDR3 gives the full variable domain: AAGVIQSPRHLIKEKRETATLKCYPIPRHDTVYWYQQGPGQDPQFLISFYEKMQSDKGSIPDRFSAQQFSDYHSELNMSSLELGDSALYFCASSRGQENDEQFFGPGTRLTVL.

This sequence joins TRBV29-1 and TRBJ1-1, with D perhaps matching TRBD1 (5 bases). Trimming removed 2 bases from V and 3 bases from J, with 10 bases in between. The CDR3 covers 13 residues. Germline CDR1 SQVTM, CDR2 ANQGSEA. CDR3 sequence (DNA): TGCAGCGTTGAATGGGGGAGGGACACTGAAGCTTTCTTT. Translating it yields CSVEWGRDTEAFF.

The chain employs TRBV28 and TRBJ1-1; D is unclear. The length of the CDR3 is 15 residues. The germline V gene encodes CDR1 MDHEN and CDR2 SYDVKM. V lost 3 bases to trimming and J lost 0 bases, with 11 bases between them. This CDR3 reads CASSLRAHMNTEAFF. The CDR3 coding sequence is TGTGCCAGCAGTTTGCGGGCCCACATGAACACTGAAGCTTTCTTT.

A few counts support this clonotype. The V and J genes are TRBV7-6 and TRBJ2-7; TRBD2 matches at 12 bases. Losses at the gene ends were 5 bases for V and 7 bases for J; bases not matched to a gene: 12. Germline loops: CDR1 SGHVS, CDR2 FNYEAQ. This CDR3 contains 16 residues. CDR3 in amino acids: CASSETPTGLAGEQYF. CDR3 coding DNA: TGTGCCAGCAGCGAGACCCCCACAGGACTAGCGGGGGAGCAGTACTTC.

This clonotype was recorded a few times. V and J are TRBV24-1 and TRBJ1-2, with D maybe TRBD1 (6 bases). From germline, CDR1 is KGHDR and CDR2 SFDVKD. This CDR3 has 15 amino acids. V was clipped by 7 bases and J by 4 bases, with 18 bases between them. DNA for the CDR3: TGTGCCACCAGAGGACAGATACTTTTAGTCTATGGCTACACCTTC. It encodes CATRGQILLVYGYTF.

The V and J genes are TRBV6-5 and TRBJ1-2, with D tentatively TRBD1 (5 bases). This CDR3 is built from 20 residues. V was cut by 2 bases and J by 5 bases, with 30 bases left in between. Germline assignment: CDR1 MNHEY and CDR2 SVGAGI. In DNA, the CDR3 is TGTGCCAGCAGTTACGAGGGGCCGGGAGGCGGTCCGAGTCTTCCTTATGGCTACACCTTC. Translation: CASSYEGPGGGPSLPYGYTF.

There are a few counts of this clonotype. The CDR3 nucleotides are TGTGCCACCGATCCCCGGGCCTCAAGCTCCTACGAGCAGTACTTC. Residues: CATDPRASSSYEQYF. The chain joins TRBV25-1 to TRBJ2-7; D not certain. Deletions cut 10 bases from V and 0 bases from J, with 19 bases between. Germline V gene data show CDR1 as MGHDK and CDR2 as SYGVNS. CDR3 length equals 15 residues.

The CDR3 DNA reads as TGTGCCAGCAGCCAACCGGGACAGGGGGCGGGTTACAATGAGCAGTTCTTC. Translation gives CASSQPGQGAGYNEQFF. The chain recombines TRBV7-9 with TRBJ2-1; 12 bases fit TRBD1. Trimming at V came to 5 bases and at J to 4 bases, leaving 9 bases not matched to a gene. Germline V lookup: CDR1 SEHNR, CDR2 FQNEAQ (reference sequence). CDR3 length: 17 amino acids.

The gene calls are TRBV7-4 and TRBJ2-1; TRBD2 agrees at 10 bases. Per germline, CDR1 SGHVT and CDR2 SQSDAQ. The CDR3 extends over 16 amino acids. J was trimmed by 9 bases and V by 1 base; bases with no gene match: 9. Here the CDR3 DNA reads TGTGCCAGCAGCTTAGGGGCTAGCGGGAGAAAGAGTGAGCAGTTCTTC. Protein: CASSLGASGRKSEQFF. The full variable domain, its missing parts supplied by reference TRBV7-4 and TRBJ2-1, is GAGVSQSPRYKVAKRGRDVALRCDSISGHVTLYWYRQTLGQGSEVLTYSQSDAQRDKSGRPSGRFSAERPERSVSTLKIQRTEQGDSAVYLCASSLGASGRKSEQFFGPGTRLTVL.

The V call is TRBV28, the J call TRBJ2-3, with D perhaps matching TRBD1 (6 bases). Germline values: CDR1 MDHEN, CDR2 SYDVKM. V lost 5 bases and J 7 bases, leaving 13 bases between the germline ends. The CDR3 has 13 residues. The CDR3 is CASSPTGSNTQYF. The CDR3, as DNA: TGTGCCAGCAGTCCCACAGGGAGTAATACGCAGTATTTT.

This chain uses TRBV20-1 with TRBJ2-3; TRBD2 agrees at 7 bases. V lost 4 bases and J lost 5; bases outside the gene matches: 9. The CDR3 runs 14 residues. CDR1 and CDR2 (germline): DFQATT, SNEGSKA (reference sequence). The CDR3, as DNA: TGCAGTGCTAACTATGCGGGGGTCGGAGATACGCAGTATTTT. Residues: CSANYAGVGDTQYF.

There are a few counts of this clonotype. The V and J genes are TRBV6-1 and TRBJ2-5; 7 bases are a match to TRBD1. The CDR3 loop spans 15 amino acids. Losses at the gene ends were 7 bases for V and 5 bases for J; bases not matched to a gene: 13. The germline V gene encodes CDR1 MNHNS and CDR2 SASEGT. DNA for the CDR3: TGTGCCAGCAATTACGAAGACAGGGCGGGCGAGACCCAGTACTTC. This encodes CASNYEDRAGETQYF.

The sample holds many counts of this clonotype. The chain uses TRBV10-2 and TRBJ2-7; perhaps D is TRBD1 or TRBD2 (6 bases each). This CDR3 has 14 residues. Germline CDR1 reads WSHSY; CDR2 reads SAAADI. Trimming took off 2 bases at V and 1 base at J, with 9 bases between the two ends. The CDR3 DNA is TGCGCCAGCAGTGAGCGGAGGGGGTCCTACGAGCAGTACTTC. Protein: CASSERRGSYEQYF.

CDR3 sequence (DNA): TGCGCCAGCAGCCAAGAGATAGTGGACAGGGGTCGGTATGGCTACACCTTC. The encoded protein is CASSQEIVDRGRYGYTF. The genes are TRBV4-1 and TRBJ1-2, with 9 bases that match TRBD1. Losses at the gene ends were 0 bases for V and 5 bases for J; bases not matched to a gene: 10. Germline lookup yields CDR1 MGHRA and CDR2 YSYEKL. The CDR3 is 17 amino acids.

The chain uses TRBV27 and TRBJ2-7, with D possibly called TRBD1 or TRBD2 (5 bases each). Germline V CDR1 and CDR2: MNHEY, SMNVEV (reference sequence). This CDR3 contains 14 residues. The V end was cut by 8 bases, the J end by 2 bases, with 16 bases between. CDR3 region: CASLPQGEAYEQYF. The CDR3 nucleotides are TGTGCCAGCTTGCCCCAGGGAGAAGCCTACGAGCAGTACTTC.